The 13 T cell receptor gamma chains presented below share a single source sample, sequenced in a study of gammadelta T cells in human blood. TCRdb re-called the RT-PCR reads through CATT. There are approximately 190 gamma-chain clones in the sample; roughly 13% occur only once, and 35% to 45% lies in the top ten. The sample consisted of Vgamma9Vdelta2 gamma-delta T cells from adult blood. The receptors shown here come from a human donor.

Worth noting for this clone: Given a much more abundant clone one base away, this may be a read error. The sample holds other DNA sequences that translate to the same CDR3. The chain couples TRGV9 to TRGJP. Per germline, CDR1 GITISATS and CDR2 ISYDGTV (reference sequence). Trimming cost V 1 base and J 7 bases; bases outside gene matches: 4. The CDR3 totals 16 residues. The CDR3 coding sequence is TGTGCCTTGTGGGAGGTCAGGGAGTTGGGCAAAAAAATCAAGGTATTT. As protein: CALWEVRELGKKIKVF.

By share, this clone ranks as large (0.1 to 1%). The chain is built from TRGV9 and TRGJ1 or TRGJ2. Trimming cost V 0 bases and J 4 bases; bases outside gene matches: 6. CDR3 size: 14 residues. Per the germline V gene, CDR1 is GITISATS and CDR2 is ISYDGTV (reference sequence). The CDR3 nucleotides read TGTGCCTTGTGGGAGGTGCAGGGCTATTATAAGAAACTCTTT. It is translated as CALWEVQGYYKKLF.

This clone is large in the sample. The same CDR3 can be traced to other DNA sequences in this sample. The rearrangement links TRGV9 to TRGJP. The V and J ends lost 0 bases and 6 bases, in that order; junction bases with no gene match: 2. CDR1 is GITISATS, CDR2 ISYDGTV, per germline (reference sequence). CDR3 size: 16 residues. CDR3 loop: CALWEVRELGKKIKVF. CDR3 DNA: TGTGCCTTGTGGGAGGTGAGAGAGTTGGGCAAAAAAATCAAGGTATTT.

By share, this clone counts as large. This chain links TRGV9 with TRGJP. After removal of 0 bases from V and 7 bases from J, the junction contained 6 bases not matched to a gene. The germline V gene encodes CDR1 GITISATS and CDR2 ISYDGTV (reference sequence). This CDR3 has 17 residues. CDR3 in DNA: TGTGCCTTGTGGGAGGTGGTGGAGGAGTTGGGCAAAAAAATCAAGGTATTT. This sequence encodes CALWEVVEELGKKIKVF.

This clone is deemed hyperexpanded. At one boundary the junction diverges from the germline segment, which might be a read error. Different DNA sequences within this sample yield the same CDR3. The chain uses TRGV2 and TRGJ1 or TRGJ2. Germline V gene lookup returns CDR1 EGSNGY and CDR2 YDSYNSKV. The CDR3 is made up of 14 amino acids. The CDR3 spells CATWHGAPDYKKLF. CDR3 coding DNA: TGTGCCACCTGGCACGGGGCCCCTGATTATAAGAAACTCTTT.

This clone ranks as large (0.1 to 1%). Other DNA sequences within the sample encode an identical CDR3. The chain links TRGV9 to TRGJP. This CDR3 spans 16 amino acids. CDR1 GITISATS and CDR2 ISYDGTV come from the germline V gene (reference sequence). V was clipped by 1 base and J by 5 bases; unmatched bases: 2. The CDR3 spells CALWEVKELGKKIKVF. CDR3 DNA sequence: TGTGCCTTGTGGGAGGTTAAAGAGTTGGGCAAAAAAATCAAGGTATTT.

To note about this clone: A read error may be the cause here, since a much bigger clone is one base away. The identical CDR3 is also encoded by other nucleotide sequences in the sample. The J gene is TRGJ1 or TRGJ2, the V gene TRGV9. This CDR3 is built from 12 residues. The germline V gene encodes CDR1 GITISATS and CDR2 ISYDGTV (reference sequence). The CDR3 loop reads CALWEGYYKKLF. The CDR3 nucleotides read TGTGCCTTGTGGGAGGGATATTATAAGAAACTATTT.

About this clone itself: A far larger clone is off by one base, so a read error is likely. This specimen includes other DNA sequences encoding the same CDR3. The V gene is TRGV9, the J gene TRGJP. The CDR3 totals 15 residues. Germline-derived CDR1 and CDR2 are GITISATS and ISYDGTV (reference sequence). In DNA form, the CDR3 reads TGTGCCTTGTGGGAGGCGGAGTTGGGCAAAAAGATCAAGGTATTT. It yields the protein CALWEAELGKKIKVF.

This clone has just a few counts. The V call is TRGV9, the J call TRGJP. The CDR3 sequence is 14 residues long. The V gene end was trimmed by 0 bases and the J gene end by 10 bases; junction bases not matched to a gene: 0. Germline CDR1 and CDR2: GITISATS and ISYDGTV (reference sequence). For the CDR3, the DNA is TGTGCCTTGTGGGAGGTGTTGGGCAAAAAAATCAAGGTATTT. This encodes CALWEVLGKKIKVF.

This clone was found a few times. Only one base separates this from a far larger clonotype, so it likely reflects a read error. This sample also contains other DNA sequences that code for the same CDR3. The chain has TRGV9 and TRGJP. V lost 1 base, J lost 4 bases, and 1 base stayed unmatched. This CDR3 contains 16 residues. The germline V gene encodes CDR1 GITISATS and CDR2 ISYDGTV (reference sequence). The CDR3 sequence is CALWEVQELGKKIKVF. CDR3 in DNA: TGTGCCTTGTGGGAGGTTCAAGAGTTGGGCAAAAAAATCAAGGTATTT.

With regard to this clone: With a much larger clone just one base away, this may be a read error. The chain employs TRGV10 and TRGJ1 or TRGJ2. TRGV10 falls under the ORF class, with uncertain function. Losses at the gene ends were 12 bases for V and 11 bases for J; bases not matched to a gene: 11. The CDR3 sequence is 10 residues long. The CDR3 DNA reads TGTGCTGCATGGGATAAGGAGAAACTCTTT. It specifies CAAWDKEKLF.

By share, this clone counts as large. This sequence joins TRGV9 and TRGJP. The germline V gene encodes CDR1 GITISATS and CDR2 ISYDGTV (reference sequence). The CDR3 sequence is 16 residues long. V was clipped by 0 bases and J by 7 bases; unmatched bases: 3. This CDR3 reads CALWEVWELGKKIKVF. Written as DNA, the CDR3 is TGTGCCTTGTGGGAGGTGTGGGAGTTGGGCAAAAAAATCAAGGTATTT.

By frequency in the sample, this clone is large. Other DNA sequences of this sample code for an identical CDR3. The genes are TRGV9 and TRGJP. The CDR3 is 16 residues long. CDR1 is GITISATS and CDR2 is ISYDGTV in the germline V gene (reference sequence). The ends lost 0 bases at V and 7 bases at J; junction bases unmatched: 3. The CDR3 nucleotides read TGTGCCTTGTGGGAGGTGCTGGAGTTGGGCAAAAAAATCAAGGTATTT. Translation gives CALWEVLELGKKIKVF.